Below, 30 T cell receptor beta chains from the same sample are listed, as sequenced in a study of blood T cell repertoires in COVID-19. Sequenced by immunoSEQ multiplex PCR; TCRdb stores in-frame clones only, minus some. The sample yields 150,000 to 250,000 clones, 75% to 85% seen once. The sequenced sample consisted of peripheral blood. These receptors were taken from a middle-aged woman with COVID-19, enrolled during active disease.

The V call is TRBV6-5, the J call TRBJ2-1; the match to TRBD2 covers 9 bases. The germline V gene has CDR1 MNHEY and CDR2 SVGAGI. J lost 2 bases, V lost 4 bases, and 6 bases had no gene match. This CDR3 region has 16 residues. CDR3 coding DNA: TGTGCCAGCAGTTTGGAAGAGCGGGGGGCCTACAATGAGCAGTTCTTC. This translates into CASSLEERGAYNEQFF.

This clone appeared a few times. The CDR3 protein is CASSLSFQRHPNTEAFF. CDR3 nucleotide sequence: TGTGCCAGCAGCTTAAGTTTCCAGCGGCACCCGAACACTGAAGCTTTCTTT. The J gene is TRBJ1-1, the V gene TRBV7-2; D unclear. The CDR3 runs to 17 residues. CDR1 SGHTA and CDR2 FQGNSA come from the germline V gene. Trimming stripped 2 bases from V and 1 base from J, with 17 bases between.

V and J are TRBV6-2 or TRBV6-3 and TRBJ1-2; D might be TRBD1 (6 bases). Germline V gene lookup returns CDR1 MNHEY and CDR2 SVGEGT. Trimming shortened V by 0 bases and J by 8 bases, and 10 bases separated the two germline ends. The CDR3 runs 13 residues. The CDR3 region is CASSYSGGQGYTF. The CDR3 DNA follows: TGTGCCAGCAGTTACTCAGGGGGTCAAGGCTACACCTTC.

This clone was observed a handful of times. The chain carries TRBV15 and TRBJ2-7, with 7 nucleotides matching TRBD1. This CDR3 contains 13 residues. Germline V gives CDR1 LNHNV, CDR2 YYDKDF (reference sequence). With V trimmed by 6 bases and J by 4 bases, 6 bases remained unmatched. CDR3 loop: CATSNRGAYEQYF. CDR3 nucleotide sequence: TGTGCCACCAGTAACAGGGGCGCTTACGAGCAGTACTTC. The full variable domain, its missing parts supplied by reference TRBV15 and TRBJ2-7, is DAMVIQNPRYQVTQFGKPVTLSCSQTLNHNVMYWYQQKSSQAPKLLFHYYDKDFNNEADTPDNFQSRRPNTSFCFLDIRSPGLGDTAMYLCATSNRGAYEQYFGPGTRLTVT.

This chain links TRBV5-8 with TRBJ2-7; maybe TRBD1 (6 bases). Trimming took off 3 bases at V and 5 bases at J, with 18 bases between the two ends. CDR3 length equals 15 residues. CDR1 SGHTS and CDR2 YDEGEE come from the germline V gene. The DNA of the CDR3 is TGTGCCAGCAGCTCAAATATACAGGGCCCCAACGAGCAGTACTTC. Translating it yields CASSSNIQGPNEQYF.

The gene calls are TRBV23-1 and TRBJ1-4; 8 nucleotides match TRBD1. TRBV23-1 is annotated as an ORF whose role is uncertain. The ends lost 4 bases at V and 6 bases at J; junction bases unmatched: 7. The CDR3 consists of 15 residues. The CDR3 spells CASSLAEQGDEKLFF. CDR3 DNA: TGCGCCAGCAGTCTTGCGGAACAGGGGGATGAAAAACTGTTTTTT.

The V call is TRBV19, the J call TRBJ2-7; 9 nucleotides align to TRBD1. The germline V gene has CDR1 LNHDA and CDR2 SQIVND (reference sequence). Trimming cost V 5 bases and J 7 bases; bases outside gene matches: 6. The CDR3 consists of 13 residues. This CDR3 reads CASSLGQGREQYF. CDR3 sequence (DNA): TGTGCCAGTAGTTTGGGACAGGGAAGGGAGCAGTACTTC. Full variable domain (outside the CDR3, taken from reference TRBV19 and TRBJ2-7): DGGITQSPKYLFRKEGQNVTLSCEQNLNHDAMYWYRQDPGQGLRLIYYSQIVNDFQKGDIAEGYSVSREKKESFPLTVTSAQKNPTAFYLCASSLGQGREQYFGPGTRLTVT.

About this clone: The junction departs from the called germline gene at one end, perhaps through a read error. The chain has TRBV28 and TRBJ2-1; 11 bases agree with TRBD2. CDR1 MDHEN and CDR2 SYDVKM come from the germline V gene. The CDR3 is 12 residues long. CDR3: CASSLSTSGVIF. As DNA, the CDR3 is TGTGCCAGCAGTCTATCGACTAGCGGGGTAATCTTC.

On this clone itself: At the DNA level, this CDR3 is encoded by other sequences in the same sample as well. The rearrangement uses TRBV15 and TRBJ2-7; weak D call: TRBD1 (6 bases). CDR1 and CDR2 from the germline V gene are LNHNV and YYDKDF (reference sequence). This CDR3 is 14 amino acids long. V shed 0 bases and J shed 2 bases, with 8 bases lying between them. The CDR3 DNA sequence: TGTGCCACCAGCAGAGATCAGGGGCCCTACGAGCAGTACTTC. Translating it yields CATSRDQGPYEQYF.

The rearrangement uses TRBV30 and TRBJ1-2; maybe TRBD1 (6 bases). The V end was cut by 4 bases, the J end by 3 bases, with 15 bases between. The CDR3 has 14 residues. Per the germline V gene, CDR1 is GTSNPN and CDR2 is SVGIG (reference sequence). CDR3 loop: CAWTQQGFDYGYTF. The CDR3, as DNA: TGTGCCTGGACCCAACAGGGCTTTGACTATGGCTACACCTTC. The full variable domain, completed using reference TRBV30 and TRBJ1-2, is SQTIHQWPATLVQPVGSPLSLECTVEGTSNPNLYWYRQAAGRGLQLLFYSVGIGQISSEVPQNLSASRPQDRQFILSSKKLLLSDSGFYLCAWTQQGFDYGYTFGSGTRLTVV.

The gene calls are TRBV7-3 and TRBJ2-2; 8 bases fit TRBD1. There are 15 residues in the CDR3. V shed 5 bases, J shed 0 bases, and the junction held 2 bases outside the gene matches. CDR1 is SGHTA and CDR2 is FQGTGA in the germline V gene. For the CDR3, the DNA is TGTGCCAGCAGCCTGACAGGGGCGAACACCGGGGAGCTGTTTTTT. Its translation is CASSLTGANTGELFF.

The chain uses TRBV7-9 and TRBJ2-4; 7 bases agree with TRBD2. The CDR3 has 12 amino acids. Trimming at V came to 8 bases and at J to 9 bases, leaving 7 bases not matched to a gene. Germline loops: CDR1 SEHNR, CDR2 FQNEAQ (reference sequence). CDR3 DNA sequence: TGTGCCAGCCGCCAGGGAGGGAGCATTCAGTACTTC. Its protein product is CASRQGGSIQYF.

The chain couples TRBV6-5 to TRBJ1-2, with 7 bases identical to TRBD1. This CDR3 comprises 14 residues. The germline gives CDR1 MNHEY, CDR2 SVGAGI. V lost 7 bases to trimming and J lost 3 bases; unmatched junction nucleotides: 8. The CDR3 region is CASTTSGGYYGYTF. The CDR3, as DNA: TGTGCCAGCACCACCTCAGGGGGTTACTATGGCTACACCTTC.

V gene TRBV19 combines with J gene TRBJ2-7, with D perhaps matching TRBD1 (6 bases). This CDR3 is 14 amino acids long. V gave up 5 bases and J gave up 3 bases, with 14 bases separating them. CDR1 LNHDA and CDR2 SQIVND come from the germline V gene (reference sequence). The CDR3 loop reads CASSPPARGYEQYF. The DNA for the CDR3 is TGTGCCAGTAGTCCCCCCGCCAGGGGCTACGAGCAGTACTTC. Together with reference TRBV19 and TRBJ2-7, the CDR3 gives the full variable domain: DGGITQSPKYLFRKEGQNVTLSCEQNLNHDAMYWYRQDPGQGLRLIYYSQIVNDFQKGDIAEGYSVSREKKESFPLTVTSAQKNPTAFYLCASSPPARGYEQYFGPGTRLTVT.

The chain carries TRBV9 and TRBJ1-2, with 9 bases that match TRBD1. This CDR3 is 14 amino acids long. The V and J ends lost 0 bases and 8 bases, in that order; junction bases with no gene match: 5. Germline lookup yields CDR1 SGDLS and CDR2 YYNGEE. The CDR3 reads CASSVEGTGPGYTF. CDR3 coding DNA: TGTGCCAGCAGCGTAGAGGGGACAGGGCCCGGCTACACCTTC.

The V call is TRBV6-5, the J call TRBJ1-4, with D tentatively TRBD1 (6 bases). Between the trimmed V and J ends, which lost 6 bases and 7 bases, there was a span of 18 bases. This CDR3 comprises 15 residues. Germline V gives CDR1 MNHEY, CDR2 SVGAGI. The CDR3 region has the DNA TGTGCCAGCAGGTCCCTACAGGGTGTGAGTGAAAAACTGTTTTTT. Amino acid sequence: CASRSLQGVSEKLFF.

This rearrangement joins TRBV5-5 to TRBJ2-1; possible D gene TRBD1, 6 bases. Germline values: CDR1 SGHKS, CDR2 YYEKEE (reference sequence). CDR3 size: 15 residues. The V end lost 1 base, the J end lost 4 bases, and 12 bases lay between the germline ends. CDR3 sequence: CASSLSWTDYNEQFF. In DNA form, the CDR3 reads TGTGCCAGCAGCTTGTCTTGGACAGATTACAATGAGCAGTTCTTC. The full variable domain, completed using reference TRBV5-5 and TRBJ2-1, is DAGVTQSPTHLIKTRGQQVTLRCSPISGHKSVSWYQQVLGQGPQFIFQYYEKEERGRGNFPDRFSARQFPNYSSELNVNALLLGDSALYLCASSLSWTDYNEQFFGPGTRLTVL.

The V gene is TRBV15, the J gene TRBJ2-3, with D perhaps TRBD2 (6 bases). Trimming pared 3 bases from V and 3 bases from J, leaving 16 bases between. Per germline, CDR1 LNHNV and CDR2 YYDKDF (reference sequence). CDR3 length: 16 amino acids. The CDR3 is CATSSSGLRLTDTQYF. The CDR3 DNA reads TGTGCCACCAGCAGTTCCGGACTACGCCTGACAGATACGCAGTATTTT.

The rearrangement links TRBV5-1 to TRBJ1-2, with 8 positions matching TRBD1. With V trimmed by 2 bases and J by 6 bases, 6 bases remained unmatched. The V gene's germline CDR1 is SGHRS and CDR2 YFSETQ. CDR3 length: 14 amino acids. CDR3 sequence: CASSFGQGGDGYTF. CDR3 DNA sequence: TGCGCCAGCAGCTTCGGACAGGGAGGGGATGGCTACACCTTC.

Many counts were recorded for this clone. The chain employs TRBV12-3 or TRBV12-4 and TRBJ1-2; the D gene is possibly TRBD1 (5 bases). V was clipped by 3 bases and J by 8 bases, with 13 bases between them. The CDR3 contains 13 residues. For the CDR3, the DNA is TGTGCCAGCAGTTTCGGCAGGGAGGGCGGCTACACCTTC. It is translated as CASSFGREGGYTF.

V gene TRBV18 combines with J gene TRBJ1-4; no clear D gene. Germline V lookup: CDR1 KGHSH, CDR2 LQKENI. Trimming took 2 bases from V and 5 from J, leaving 6 bases between them. This CDR3 has 13 amino acids. The CDR3 DNA follows: TGTGCCAGCTCACCAGTCGGGAATGAAAAACTGTTTTTT. This translates into CASSPVGNEKLFF.

V and J are TRBV6-5 and TRBJ1-3; no clear D. CDR1 is MNHEY and CDR2 is SVGAGI in the germline V gene. With 5 bases removed from V and 7 bases from J, the gap between germline ends came to 12 bases. The length of the CDR3 is 13 residues. CDR3 in DNA: TGTGCCAGCAGTACAGAGAATCGGAACACCATATATTTT. It specifies CASSTENRNTIYF.

The chain uses TRBV6-5 and TRBJ1-4; D may be TRBD1 (5 bases). V shed 2 bases and J shed 0 bases, with 10 bases lying between them. CDR1 MNHEY and CDR2 SVGAGI come from the germline V gene. The CDR3 sequence is 16 residues long. DNA for the CDR3: TGTGCCAGCAGTTACCGTGGACATCCAACTAATGAAAAACTGTTTTTT. It encodes CASSYRGHPTNEKLFF.

This clone was detected only a few times. The chain is built from TRBV5-1 and TRBJ2-7; D is undetermined. Germline CDR1 is SGHRS and CDR2 is YFSETQ. CDR3 size: 13 residues. Trimming removed 4 bases at V and 2 bases at J, with 10 bases between. CDR3 sequence reads: CASSPPGPYEQYF. As DNA, the CDR3 is TGCGCCAGCAGCCCTCCTGGCCCCTACGAGCAGTACTTC.

The chain couples TRBV19 to TRBJ1-2; 7 bases map to TRBD1. Germline values: CDR1 LNHDA, CDR2 SQIVND (reference sequence). The length of the CDR3 is 14 residues. J lost 4 bases, V lost 4 bases, and 6 bases had no gene match. CDR3 DNA sequence: TGTGCCAGTAGTACCAGGACAGGCGCCTATGGCTACACCTTC. This codes for CASSTRTGAYGYTF.

The V call is TRBV27, the J call TRBJ1-5; 12 nucleotides align to TRBD1. With V trimmed by 5 bases and J by 6 bases, 11 bases remained unmatched. Germline V lookup: CDR1 MNHEY, CDR2 SMNVEV (reference sequence). The CDR3 sequence is 17 residues long. CDR3 protein: CASSPTGGTGGPQPQHF. DNA for the CDR3: TGTGCCAGCAGTCCGACCGGAGGGACAGGGGGCCCTCAGCCCCAGCATTTT.

This rearrangement joins TRBV5-1 to TRBJ2-5; 9 bases agree with TRBD2. The length of the CDR3 is 16 residues. Germline CDR1 reads SGHRS; CDR2 reads YFSETQ. V was pared by 0 bases and J by 5 bases, with 8 bases of the junction left unmatched. The CDR3: CASSLDGGRAVETQYF. The CDR3 DNA follows: TGCGCCAGCAGCTTGGATGGCGGGAGGGCGGTTGAGACCCAGTACTTC. Full variable domain (remainder filled in from reference TRBV5-1 and TRBJ2-5): KAGVTQTPRYLIKTRGQQVTLSCSPISGHRSVSWYQQTPGQGLQFLFEYFSETQRNKGNFPGRFSGRQFSNSRSEMNVSTLELGDSALYLCASSLDGGRAVETQYFGPGTRLLVL.

V usage is TRBV21-1 and J usage is TRBJ1-1. TRBV21-1 is a documented pseudogene. The CDR3 contains 15 residues. The CDR3 bases are TGTGCTCGCAGCAAAACGGTACCCCGGAACACTGAAGCTTTCTTT. As protein: CARSKTVPRNTEAFF.

V and J are TRBV5-1 and TRBJ2-3; tentatively, D is TRBD1 (6 bases). This CDR3 comprises 17 residues. In germline, CDR1 is SGHRS, CDR2 YFSETQ. V was clipped by 2 bases and J by 0 bases, with 16 bases between them. Here the CDR3 DNA reads TGCGCCAGCAGCTTACCCCCTGGGACAACTAGCACAGATACGCAGTATTTT. It specifies CASSLPPGTTSTDTQYF.

The DNA of the CDR3 is TGTGCCAGCAGCTTAGAGGGAGCGGGGGGGCAGCCCCAGCATTTT. Its protein is CASSLEGAGGQPQHF. The chain joins TRBV11-2 to TRBJ1-5; possibly TRBD1 for D (5 bases). Trimming removed 0 bases from V and 7 bases from J, with 13 bases in between. The CDR3 has 15 amino acids. Germline loops: CDR1 SGHAT, CDR2 FQNNGV.